The 10 T cell receptor beta chains reported below all come from one sample, sequenced in a study of control samples from healthy donors and cancer patients. Using immunoSEQ multiplex PCR, the repertoire was profiled, and TCRdb retains in-frame clones only, with some absent. This table holds roughly 220,000 clones, around 94% found once. The sample comprised blood. These receptors were obtained from a man in his fifties in good health.

The chain employs TRBV5-1 and TRBJ2-3; maybe TRBD2 (5 bases). The V gene lost 0 bases and the J gene lost 8 bases, with 7 bases spanning the gap. Germline V gene lookup returns CDR1 SGHRS and CDR2 YFSETQ. CDR3 length equals 12 residues. CDR3 sequence reads: CASSLDGGTQYF. CDR3 coding DNA: TGCGCCAGCAGCTTGGACGGAGGTACGCAGTATTTT.

The V gene is TRBV19, the J gene TRBJ1-1; D perhaps matches TRBD1 (5 bases). CDR1 LNHDA and CDR2 SQIVND come from the germline V gene (reference sequence). The CDR3 runs 13 residues. Between the trimmed V and J ends, which lost 4 bases and 8 bases, there was a span of 14 bases. The CDR3, as DNA: TGTGCCAGTAGTAGGCAGGGCAACCACGAAGCTTTCTTT. Amino acids: CASSRQGNHEAFF.

The chain carries TRBV5-1 and TRBJ1-6; the match to TRBD1 covers 9 bases. CDR3 length equals 15 residues. V shed 1 base and J 14 bases; nucleotides not matched to a gene: 10. Germline V lookup: CDR1 SGHRS, CDR2 YFSETQ. CDR3 sequence: CASSLRTGDGTSLHF. The CDR3 DNA is TGCGCCAGCAGCTTGAGGACAGGGGATGGTACATCCCTCCACTTT.

V usage is TRBV5-8 and J usage is TRBJ2-5; D assignment may be TRBD1 or TRBD2 (6 bases each). V lost 4 bases, J lost 10 bases, and 20 bases lay in between. The germline CDR1 and CDR2 sequences are SGHTS and YDEGEE. There are 14 residues in the CDR3. The CDR3 nucleotides read TGTGCCAGCAGCGGTGAACTAGCCTCAGGGGACCAGTACTTC. Translating gives CASSGELASGDQYF.

The V and J genes are TRBV28 and TRBJ2-7, with 9 bases aligning to TRBD1. Trimming at V came to 6 bases and at J to 0 bases, leaving 3 bases not matched to a gene. The CDR3 contains 14 residues. Germline CDR1 reads MDHEN; CDR2 reads SYDVKM. The CDR3 bases are TGTGCCAGCAGGGCGGGACAGGGCTCCTACGAGCAGTACTTC. Encoded protein: CASRAGQGSYEQYF.

The V gene is TRBV19, the J gene TRBJ1-1; 11 bases are shared with TRBD1. This CDR3 has 13 amino acids. Germline CDR1 is LNHDA and CDR2 is SQIVND (reference sequence). The J segment lost 8 bases and the V segment lost 7 bases, leaving 6 bases of the junction unmatched. The CDR3 here is CASTPDRGLEAFF. The CDR3 nucleotides read TGTGCCAGTACTCCGGACAGGGGGCTGGAAGCTTTCTTT.

The genes are TRBV11-2 and TRBJ1-2; D gene ambiguous. There are 13 residues in the CDR3. Between the trimmed V and J ends, which lost 4 bases and 0 bases, there was a span of 6 bases. Germline CDR1 reads SGHAT; CDR2 reads FQNNGV. CDR3 residues: CASSSRANYGYTF. The CDR3, as DNA: TGTGCCAGCAGCTCCAGAGCTAACTATGGCTACACCTTC.

This clone has just a few counts. The chain has TRBV4-2 and TRBJ1-1; 10 bases are shared with TRBD1. V lost 0 bases, J lost 4 bases, and 2 bases stayed unmatched. This CDR3 spans 15 amino acids. In germline, CDR1 is LGHNA, CDR2 YNFKEQ. In nucleotides, the CDR3 is TGTGCCAGCAGCCAAGAAGGGGACAGGGGCACTGAAGCTTTCTTT. Encoded protein: CASSQEGDRGTEAFF.

The genes are TRBV4-1 and TRBJ1-1; weak D call: TRBD1 (5 bases). Per the germline V gene, CDR1 is MGHRA and CDR2 is YSYEKL. The V and J ends lost 5 bases and 1 base respectively, with 11 bases between them. This CDR3 has 14 residues. For the CDR3, the DNA is TGCGCCAGCAGCTACCCGACAGCGAACACTGAAGCTTTCTTT. It is translated as CASSYPTANTEAFF.

This chain uses TRBV29-1 with TRBJ2-3; no reliable D call. V was cut by 4 bases and J by 2 bases, with 7 bases left in between. CDR3 length equals 12 residues. Looked up from germline, CDR1 is SQVTM and CDR2 is ANQGSEA. The CDR3 here is CSVVVDTDTQYF. The DNA for the CDR3 is TGCAGCGTTGTGGTGGACACAGATACGCAGTATTTT.